The 23 T cell receptor beta chains listed next were all sequenced from one sample in a study of immune aging and cytomegalovirus after organ transplant. A microwell BD Rhapsody targeted mRNA and AbSeq workflow captured the cells and built the libraries. MiXCR was run by TCRdb on the single-cell sequencing reads, yielding one entry per CDR3 protein. The sample records approximately 22,000 distinct CDR3 sequences, 35% to 40% being singletons. No cognate antigen is known for these TCRs. The time point denotes: five sample-tagged time points from pre-transplant (day -1) to day 368 post-transplant, pooled. The specimen was CMV peptide-activated CD4+ and CD8+ T cells sorted from blood, collected at five time points, pooled. Subset defined: sorted CD8+CD137+ and CD4+CD154+ T cells after around 12 h CMV IE-1 peptide stimulation. The receptors here all came from a female donor who had a heart transplant and CMV viremia.

The chain links TRBV7-9 to TRBJ2-1; 9 nucleotides line up with TRBD2. V lost 3 bases to trimming and J lost 5 bases; unmatched junction nucleotides: 17. This CDR3 spans 19 amino acids. Germline CDR1 SEHNR, CDR2 FQNEAQ (reference sequence). Written as DNA, the CDR3 is TGTGCCAGCAGCTTTCCGCCCGGTAGTGCGGGGGGGCAACACAATGAGCAGTTCTTC. It yields the protein CASSFPPGSAGGQHNEQFF.

Points on this clonotype: A read error may explain this, as a much larger clone is one base away. The V call is TRBV12-3 or TRBV12-4, the J call TRBJ1-4; D is perhaps TRBD1 (5 bases). CDR3 length: 14 amino acids. Trimming removed 4 bases from V and 5 bases from J, with 11 bases in between. The CDR3 DNA reads as TGTGCCAGCAGTTGGGGCATCTCGAATGAAAAACTGTTTTTT. Translated: CASSWGISNEKLFF.

This clonotype showed up just a few times. In nucleotides, the CDR3 is TGTGCCAGCAGCTTGGACGGGGGTTACACCGGGGAGCTGTTTTTT. Translated, it gives CASSLDGGYTGELFF. The chain couples TRBV5-6 to TRBJ2-2; TRBD2 might be the D (6 bases). Looked up from germline, CDR1 is SGHDT and CDR2 is YYEEEE. V lost 0 bases, J lost 3 bases, and 9 bases lay in between. The CDR3 consists of 15 residues.

This chain connects TRBV19 to TRBJ2-1; weak D call: TRBD2 (5 bases). Per germline, CDR1 LNHDA and CDR2 SQIVND (reference sequence). The length of the CDR3 is 15 residues. Trimming removed 5 bases at V and 7 bases at J, with 18 bases between. The CDR3 DNA sequence: TGTGCCAGTAGTGACTTAGGACTCCCGCCGAATGAGCAGTTCTTC. It codes for CASSDLGLPPNEQFF. Filled out from reference TRBV19 and TRBJ2-1, the complete variable domain reads DGGITQSPKYLFRKEGQNVTLSCEQNLNHDAMYWYRQDPGQGLRLIYYSQIVNDFQKGDIAEGYSVSREKKESFPLTVTSAQKNPTAFYLCASSDLGLPPNEQFFGPGTRLTVL.

This clonotype was seen a handful of times. This chain connects TRBV19 to TRBJ2-5; maybe TRBD2 (6 bases). The CDR3 length is 13 residues. The V end was cut by 5 bases, the J end by 2 bases, with 9 bases between. Looked up from germline, CDR1 is LNHDA and CDR2 is SQIVND (reference sequence). CDR3 sequence reads: CASSLAEQETQYF. As DNA, the CDR3 is TGTGCCAGTAGTTTAGCGGAGCAAGAGACCCAGTACTTC.

The chain joins TRBV7-9 to TRBJ2-1, with TRBD1 matching over 7 bases. Germline values: CDR1 SEHNR, CDR2 FQNEAQ (reference sequence). Germline trimming cut 8 bases from V and 5 bases from J; bases unmatched to any gene: 12. There are 15 residues in the CDR3. The CDR3 reads CASSRGHQGDNEQFF. The DNA of the CDR3 is TGTGCCAGCTCCCGCGGGCACCAGGGGGACAATGAGCAGTTCTTC. Variable domain in full (rest from reference TRBV7-9 and TRBJ2-1): DTGVSQNPRHKITKRGQNVTFRCDPISEHNRLYWYRQTLGQGPEFLTYFQNEAQLEKSRLLSDRFSAERPKGSFSTLEIQRTEQGDSAMYLCASSRGHQGDNEQFFGPGTRLTVL.

This clonotype is a singleton in its sample. The chain's CDR3 is CASSHPGLPAYEQYF. The CDR3 DNA reads as TGTGCCAGCAGCCATCCGGGACTACCAGCCTACGAGCAGTACTTC. The gene calls are TRBV3-1 and TRBJ2-7; TRBD2 matches 7 bases. Germline V gene data show CDR1 as LGHDT and CDR2 as YNNKEL (reference sequence). The CDR3 has 15 amino acids. V shed 3 bases and J 2 bases; nucleotides not matched to a gene: 7.

The chain joins TRBV7-2 to TRBJ2-3; no firm D call. CDR1 and CDR2 (germline): SGHTA, FQGNSA. V lost 1 base and J 5 bases, leaving 7 bases between the germline ends. The CDR3 contains 13 residues. The CDR3 nucleotides read TGTGCCAGCAGCTTAGGTTTCATAGATACGCAGTATTTT. Translation gives CASSLGFIDTQYF.

The chain employs TRBV4-1 and TRBJ2-1; D remains unclear. There are 14 residues in the CDR3. V was clipped by 6 bases and J by 1 base, with 10 bases between them. Germline CDR1 reads MGHRA; CDR2 reads YSYEKL. CDR3 nucleotide sequence: TGCGCCAGCAGGAATCTACGTTCCTACAATGAGCAGTTCTTC. Translating gives CASRNLRSYNEQFF.

The CDR3 bases are TGTGCCAGCAGCCGACAACAGTGGGACATTCAGTACTTC. The encoded protein is CASSRQQWDIQYF. The chain links TRBV7-8 to TRBJ2-4; no clear D gene. Germline values: CDR1 SGHVS, CDR2 FQNEAQ. V was cut by 5 bases and J by 8 bases, with 13 bases left in between. CDR3 length: 13 amino acids.

A remark on this clonotype: A read error is likely here: a far larger clone is one base away. V gene TRBV6-2 or TRBV6-3 combines with J gene TRBJ1-2, with D possibly matching TRBD1 (6 bases). Germline V gene data show CDR1 as MNHEY and CDR2 as SVGEGT. This CDR3 region has 15 residues. The CDR3 sequence is CASSEARTGTYGYAF. The CDR3 DNA is TGTGCCAGCAGTGAAGCGCGTACAGGGACCTATGGCTACGCCTTC.

This clonotype was observed many times. The genes are TRBV7-2 and TRBJ1-5, with a tentative D call TRBD1 (6 bases). The CDR3 extends over 13 amino acids. V was clipped by 4 bases and J by 10 bases, with 14 bases between them. Germline V gene sequence: CDR1 SGHTA, CDR2 FQGNSA. CDR3 residues: CASSSVQGLPQHF. CDR3 sequence (DNA): TGTGCCAGCAGCTCAGTTCAGGGGTTACCCCAGCATTTT.

This clonotype was detected once. V gene TRBV20-1 combines with J gene TRBJ2-7, with 7 bases aligning to TRBD1. This CDR3 is built from 13 residues. Germline V gene data show CDR1 as DFQATT and CDR2 as SNEGSKA (reference sequence). J was trimmed by 4 bases and V by 5 bases; bases with no gene match: 8. CDR3 nucleotide sequence: TGCAGTGCTCGGAACAGGGGCTTATACGAGCAGTACTTC. This codes for CSARNRGLYEQYF.

By share of the sample, this clonotype is medium-sized. The chain is built from TRBV6-1 and TRBJ2-3; D possibly corresponds to TRBD2 (6 bases). The ends were cut back, 1 base at V and 4 bases at J, with 12 bases in the middle. Per germline, CDR1 MNHNS and CDR2 SASEGT. The CDR3 loop spans 15 amino acids. CDR3 sequence reads: CASSEVDGRSDTQYF. The CDR3 nucleotides read TGTGCCAGCAGTGAAGTTGACGGGAGATCAGATACGCAGTATTTT.

This rearrangement joins TRBV5-6 to TRBJ2-1; D not resolved. The CDR3 has 17 amino acids. V lost 0 bases and J 0 bases, leaving 13 bases between the germline ends. Germline-derived CDR1 and CDR2 are SGHDT and YYEEEE. The CDR3 reads CASSLVGRKSSYNEQFF. DNA for the CDR3: TGTGCCAGCAGCTTGGTTGGCCGTAAGAGCTCCTACAATGAGCAGTTCTTC.

A few counts support this clonotype. This chain connects TRBV6-2 or TRBV6-3 to TRBJ1-5; TRBD1 might be the D (5 bases). Per germline, CDR1 MNHEY and CDR2 SVGEGT. Trimming pared 2 bases from V and 9 bases from J, leaving 14 bases between. CDR3 length: 14 amino acids. CDR3 residues: CASSYDQGPGPQHF. The CDR3 coding sequence is TGTGCCAGCAGTTACGATCAGGGACCAGGGCCCCAGCATTTT.

Concerning this clonotype: Because the CDR3's place on the DNA is in doubt, the DNA is left out and the CDR3 is given as listed by TCRdb. This sequence joins TRBV20-1 and TRBJ1-2; the table assigns TRBD1, which was not confirmed against the DNA. Germline V gene data show CDR1 as DFQATT and CDR2 as SNEGSKA (reference sequence). The CDR3 length is 15 residues, termini included. The CDR3 here is CSVPTGGRLVYGCTF.

The sample holds a few counts of this clonotype. The V call is TRBV2, the J call TRBJ2-3; D is possibly TRBD2 (5 bases). Germline lookup yields CDR1 SNHLY and CDR2 FYNNEI. Trimming shortened V by 4 bases and J by 0 bases, and 20 bases separated the two germline ends. The CDR3 is made up of 18 amino acids. In DNA, the CDR3 is TGTGCCAGCAGTGCGGGAAACCCGGTCATTTCTAGCACAGATACGCAGTATTTT. Translating it yields CASSAGNPVISSTDTQYF.

The sample holds many counts of this clonotype. The gene calls are TRBV30 and TRBJ1-4; D is ambiguous. Germline V gene data show CDR1 as GTSNPN and CDR2 as SVGIG (reference sequence). V lost 0 bases and J lost 4, with 3 bases in between. The CDR3 loop spans 12 amino acids. In nucleotides, the CDR3 is TGTGCCTGGAGTGTGGGTAATGAAAAACTGTTTTTT. This gives the protein CAWSVGNEKLFF.

By share, this clonotype ranks as medium-sized (0.01 to 0.1%). The chain carries TRBV20-1 and TRBJ2-3; TRBD2 is a possible D gene (6 bases). The V gene lost 6 bases and the J gene lost 7 bases, with 26 bases spanning the gap. Per the germline V gene, CDR1 is DFQATT and CDR2 is SNEGSKA (reference sequence). This CDR3 is built from 16 residues. The CDR3 here is CSAQTHLTGRLYTQYF. The CDR3 bases are TGCAGTGCCCAGACTCATCTCACGGGGAGGTTGTATACGCAGTATTTT.

V is TRBV12-3 or TRBV12-4 and J is TRBJ2-2, with unresolved D. CDR3 length: 11 residues. V lost 6 bases and J lost 5, with 4 bases in between. CDR3 sequence reads: CASSITGELFF. CDR3 sequence (DNA): TGTGCCAGCAGCATTACCGGGGAGCTGTTTTTT.

V gene TRBV30 combines with J gene TRBJ2-1; 13 bases fit TRBD2. The CDR3 has 19 amino acids. After removal of 5 bases from V and 0 bases from J, the junction contained 13 bases not matched to a gene. Germline assignment: CDR1 GTSNPN and CDR2 SVGIG (reference sequence). CDR3: CAWAGTTSGRQSSYNEQFF. CDR3 DNA: TGTGCCTGGGCGGGGACGACTAGCGGGAGGCAAAGCTCCTACAATGAGCAGTTCTTC. Supplemented by reference TRBV30 and TRBJ2-1, the full variable domain reads SQTIHQWPATLVQPVGSPLSLECTVEGTSNPNLYWYRQAAGRGLQLLFYSVGIGQISSEVPQNLSASRPQDRQFILSSKKLLLSDSGFYLCAWAGTTSGRQSSYNEQFFGPGTRLTVL.

The chain uses TRBV19 and TRBJ2-7; possible D gene TRBD1, 8 bases. Between the trimmed V and J ends, which lost 3 bases and 3 bases, there was a span of 15 bases. The CDR3 totals 15 residues. Germline V CDR1 and CDR2: LNHDA, SQIVND (reference sequence). The CDR3 coding sequence is TGTGCCAGTAGTATTAAGCGGGACAGGTTCTACGAGCAGTACTTC. It encodes CASSIKRDRFYEQYF.